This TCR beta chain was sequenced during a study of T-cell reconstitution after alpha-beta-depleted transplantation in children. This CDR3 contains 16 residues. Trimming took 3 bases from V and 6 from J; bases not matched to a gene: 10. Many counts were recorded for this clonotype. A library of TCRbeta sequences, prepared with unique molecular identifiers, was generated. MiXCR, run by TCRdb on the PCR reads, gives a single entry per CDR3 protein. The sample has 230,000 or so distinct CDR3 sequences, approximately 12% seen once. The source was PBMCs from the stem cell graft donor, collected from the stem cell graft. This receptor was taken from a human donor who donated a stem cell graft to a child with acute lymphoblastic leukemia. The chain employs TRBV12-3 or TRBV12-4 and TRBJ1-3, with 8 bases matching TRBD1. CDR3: CASSFRQGALANTIYF. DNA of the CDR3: TGTGCCAGCAGTTTTAGGCAGGGGGCTTTAGCAAACACCATATATTTT.